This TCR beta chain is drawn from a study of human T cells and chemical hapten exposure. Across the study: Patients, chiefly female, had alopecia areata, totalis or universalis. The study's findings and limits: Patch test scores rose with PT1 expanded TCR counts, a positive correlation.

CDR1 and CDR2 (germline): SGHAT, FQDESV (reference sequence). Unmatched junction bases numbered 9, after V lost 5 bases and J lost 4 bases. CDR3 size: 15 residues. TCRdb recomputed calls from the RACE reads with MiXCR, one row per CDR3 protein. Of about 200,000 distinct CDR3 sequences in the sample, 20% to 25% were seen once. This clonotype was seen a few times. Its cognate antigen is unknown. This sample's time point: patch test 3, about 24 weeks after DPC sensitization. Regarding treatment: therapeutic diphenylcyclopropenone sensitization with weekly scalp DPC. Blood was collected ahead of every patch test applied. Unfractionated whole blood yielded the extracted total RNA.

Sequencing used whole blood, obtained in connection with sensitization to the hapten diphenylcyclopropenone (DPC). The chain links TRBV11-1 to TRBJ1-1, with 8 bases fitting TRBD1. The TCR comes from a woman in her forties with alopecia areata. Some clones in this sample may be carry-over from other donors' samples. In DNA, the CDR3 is TGTGCCAGCAGCGCATGGACAGGGTCGGTCACTGAAGCTTTCTTT. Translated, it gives CASSAWTGSVTEAFF.